This T cell receptor beta chain was sequenced for a study of blood T cell repertoires in COVID-19. As for the study in general: Researchers got acute and convalescent COVID-19 samples from the United States, Italy and Spain. T cells, B-cell-depleted T cells, or PBMCs supplied cDNA or gDNA.

Repertoires were generated with immunoSEQ multiplex PCR, while TCRdb's copy carries only in-frame clones and drops some. This table holds under 250,000 clones, 80% to 90% found once. Participant reports of clinical history set cohort assignment. V gave up 5 bases and J gave up 8 bases, with 16 bases separating them. Germline CDR1 reads LNHNV; CDR2 reads YYDKDF (reference sequence). CDR3 length: 14 residues. The sample comprised PBMCs or T cells enriched from blood (not recorded which). The sequence derives from a woman aged 18-29 years in a cohort exposed to, infected with or recovered from COVID-19 (not recorded which). The gene calls are TRBV15 and TRBJ2-1; D is perhaps TRBD1 (6 bases). Here the CDR3 DNA reads TGTGCCACCAGCGGTCCCCTAGGGGGATATGAGCAGTTCTTC. It specifies CATSGPLGGYEQFF. The whole variable domain, remainder taken from reference TRBV15 and TRBJ2-1, is DAMVIQNPRYQVTQFGKPVTLSCSQTLNHNVMYWYQQKSSQAPKLLFHYYDKDFNNEADTPDNFQSRRPNTSFCFLDIRSPGLGDTAMYLCATSGPLGGYEQFFGPGTRLTVL.